These 29 T cell receptor beta chains share one sample of origin, sequenced in a study of T cells in Graves' hyperthyroidism and ophthalmopathy. TCR beta CDR3 sequences were amplified from RNA transcripts. First-round RT-PCR of the TCR CDR3 relied on the HTBI primer set. MiXCR, applied by TCRdb to the multiplex PCR reads, yields one record per CDR3 protein. Here the sample spans around 250,000 distinct CDR3 sequences, over 20% being singletons. The sample taken for sequencing was blood. These receptors were taken from a woman between 40 and 50 years old with Graves' ophthalmopathy.

This clonotype was found many times. The chain uses TRBV4-2 and TRBJ2-7; 10 nucleotides match TRBD2. The V gene end was trimmed by 0 bases and the J gene end by 4 bases; junction bases not matched to a gene: 3. Germline lookup yields CDR1 LGHNA and CDR2 YNFKEQ. The CDR3 sequence is 15 residues long. Written as DNA, the CDR3 is TGTGCCAGCAGCCAAGAGGAGCGGGAGGGGTACGAGCAGTACTTC. Its protein product is CASSQEEREGYEQYF.

This clonotype has at least ten counts. CDR3: CASSLTGGRASGELFF. DNA of the CDR3: TGTGCCAGCAGCTTAACTGGCGGGAGGGCCTCCGGGGAGCTGTTTTTT. This chain uses TRBV7-3 with TRBJ2-2; 9 positions agree with TRBD2. The trim removed 0 bases at V and 6 bases at J, leaving 5 bases unmatched. Germline V gene sequence: CDR1 SGHTA, CDR2 FQGTGA. This CDR3 is built from 16 residues.

At least ten counts were recorded for this clonotype. The rearrangement uses TRBV28 and TRBJ1-2; D is perhaps TRBD1 (6 bases). Trimming removed 4 bases at V and 8 bases at J, with 20 bases between. Germline assignment: CDR1 MDHEN and CDR2 SYDVKM. CDR3 size: 15 residues. For the CDR3, the DNA is TGTGCCAGCAGTTCCCCACCCACAGGGATTGGCGGCTACACCTTC. It yields the protein CASSSPPTGIGGYTF.

At least ten counts were recorded for this clonotype. V usage is TRBV10-3 and J usage is TRBJ1-5; 8 nucleotides align to TRBD1. The CDR3 spans 13 residues. Germline values: CDR1 ENHRY, CDR2 SYGVKD. The ends lost 8 bases at V and 4 bases at J; junction bases unmatched: 4. DNA for the CDR3: TGTGCCATCGGACAGGGACGGAATCAGCCCCAGCATTTT. This gives the protein CAIGQGRNQPQHF.

This clonotype was seen at least ten times. This chain links TRBV6-1 with TRBJ1-3; D unresolved. Germline lookup yields CDR1 MNHNS and CDR2 SASEGT. This CDR3 has 16 amino acids. V lost 1 base to trimming and J lost 0 bases, with 10 bases between them. The CDR3 DNA follows: TGTGCCAGCAGTGAAGTTCTGCGGATCTCTGGAAACACCATATATTTT. It encodes CASSEVLRISGNTIYF.

This clonotype was picked up many times. V and J are TRBV7-2 and TRBJ2-7, with 7 bases aligning to TRBD2. Germline CDR1 SGHTA, CDR2 FQGNSA. V was pared by 0 bases and J by 2 bases, with 7 bases of the junction left unmatched. The CDR3 has 16 residues. The CDR3 DNA is TGTGCCAGCAGCTTAGCGTCGGGGGGAGGCACCTACGAGCAGTACTTC. Translating it yields CASSLASGGGTYEQYF.

This clonotype was recorded many times. The chain uses TRBV12-3 or TRBV12-4 and TRBJ2-5; 8 positions match TRBD2. The V segment lost 6 bases and the J segment 5 bases; nucleotides outside the gene matches: 5. CDR3 length: 13 residues. The CDR3 sequence: CASRMTSAETQYF. The CDR3 region has the DNA TGTGCCAGCAGGATGACTAGCGCTGAGACCCAGTACTTC.

The chain combines TRBV12-3 or TRBV12-4 with TRBJ2-7; weak D call: TRBD1 (5 bases). The CDR3 is made up of 14 amino acids. With 1 base removed from V and 0 bases from J, the gap between germline ends came to 7 bases. CDR3 protein: CASSLETGSYEQYF. CDR3 DNA sequence: TGTGCCAGCAGTTTAGAAACAGGCTCCTACGAGCAGTACTTC.

The chain couples TRBV28 to TRBJ1-1, with D tentatively TRBD1 (5 bases). Germline V gene data show CDR1 as MDHEN and CDR2 as SYDVKM. The CDR3 sequence is 15 residues long. V was shortened by 4 bases and J by 1 base, with 13 bases between the two germline ends. The CDR3 loop is CASSSPGPANTEAFF. The CDR3 bases are TGTGCCAGCAGTTCCCCGGGACCCGCGAACACTGAAGCTTTCTTT.

Ten or more counts support this clonotype. V usage is TRBV5-1 and J usage is TRBJ2-4; the D gene is possibly TRBD1 (5 bases). V was cut by 6 bases and J by 0 bases, with 7 bases left in between. The CDR3 consists of 13 residues. Germline assignment: CDR1 SGHRS and CDR2 YFSETQ. In nucleotides, the CDR3 is TGCGCCAGCACAGGGATAGCCAAAAACATTCAGTACTTC. Translating gives CASTGIAKNIQYF.

This clonotype was found many times. CDR3 in amino acids: CATSPGGFEAFF. The CDR3 bases are TGTGCCACCAGTCCAGGGGGCTTTGAAGCTTTCTTT. The chain recombines TRBV15 with TRBJ1-1, with 8 bases lining up with TRBD1. V lost 6 bases, J lost 7 bases, and 4 bases stayed unmatched. Germline CDR1 is LNHNV and CDR2 is YYDKDF (reference sequence). The CDR3 consists of 12 residues.

This clonotype was seen ten or more times. The J gene is TRBJ1-2, the V gene TRBV6-5; the match to TRBD1 covers 8 bases. The germline V gene has CDR1 MNHEY and CDR2 SVGAGI. J was trimmed by 8 bases and V by 7 bases; bases with no gene match: 9. The CDR3 has 13 amino acids. CDR3 amino acids: CASNLGQGGGYTF. The CDR3 DNA sequence: TGTGCCAGCAACCTCGGACAGGGAGGAGGCTACACCTTC.

This chain uses TRBV19 with TRBJ1-5; no firm D call. The V and J ends lost 9 bases and 0 bases respectively, with 6 bases between them. This CDR3 has 12 residues. CDR1 is LNHDA, CDR2 SQIVND, per germline (reference sequence). For the CDR3, the DNA is TGTGCCAGCAAATATAGCAATCAGCCCCAGCATTTT. Translating it yields CASKYSNQPQHF. The complete variable domain, with remaining parts taken from reference TRBV19 and TRBJ1-5, reads DGGITQSPKYLFRKEGQNVTLSCEQNLNHDAMYWYRQDPGQGLRLIYYSQIVNDFQKGDIAEGYSVSREKKESFPLTVTSAQKNPTAFYLCASKYSNQPQHFGDGTRLSIL.

In this sample, this clonotype turned up many times. The chain carries TRBV12-3 or TRBV12-4 and TRBJ2-5; D is perhaps TRBD1 or TRBD2 (5 bases each). There are 14 residues in the CDR3. V was clipped by 6 bases and J by 2 bases, with 13 bases between them. The CDR3 region is CASSLGTAQETQYF. CDR3 nucleotides: TGTGCCAGCAGCCTCGGGACCGCACAAGAGACCCAGTACTTC.

This clonotype was seen more than once but under ten times. V and J are TRBV30 and TRBJ2-7, with a tentative D call TRBD2 (5 bases). The CDR3 runs 14 residues. V shed 7 bases and J shed 6 bases, with 22 bases lying between them. From germline, CDR1 is GTSNPN and CDR2 SVGIG (reference sequence). The CDR3 region has the DNA TGTGCCTTCCGGGCGCCGGGAAGGAAAGGCGAGCAGTACTTC. It encodes CAFRAPGRKGEQYF.

This clonotype has only a few counts. J is TRBJ1-1 and V is TRBV12-3 or TRBV12-4; D gene ambiguous. The ends were cut back, 3 bases at V and 1 base at J, with 9 bases in the middle. The CDR3 length is 14 residues. As DNA, the CDR3 is TGTGCCAGCAGTTTTGGTAGGAGGAACACTGAAGCTTTCTTT. Its translation: CASSFGRRNTEAFF.

This clonotype was detected many times. The chain recombines TRBV27 with TRBJ2-7; D is possibly TRBD2 (6 bases). Looked up from germline, CDR1 is MNHEY and CDR2 is SMNVEV (reference sequence). Between the trimmed V and J ends, which lost 3 bases and 3 bases, there was a span of 9 bases. The CDR3 has 13 amino acids. DNA of the CDR3: TGTGCCAGCAGTTTTCCCGGGAGCTACGAGCAGTACTTC. It is translated as CASSFPGSYEQYF.

This chain connects TRBV2 to TRBJ2-7; D is ambiguous. Trimming took 3 bases from V and 1 from J, leaving 13 bases between them. This CDR3 is built from 15 residues. Germline-derived CDR1 and CDR2 are SNHLY and FYNNEI. CDR3: CASSESPGASYEQYF. In DNA form, the CDR3 reads TGTGCCAGCAGTGAGTCGCCAGGCGCATCCTACGAGCAGTACTTC.

This clonotype has a count of ten or more. The chain couples TRBV30 to TRBJ2-7, with D hard to call. CDR3 length: 14 amino acids. The V and J ends lost 3 bases and 2 bases respectively, with 14 bases between them. Germline CDR1 is GTSNPN and CDR2 is SVGIG (reference sequence). The CDR3 loop is CAWSPRPTPYEQYF. CDR3 DNA: TGTGCCTGGAGCCCCCGGCCGACGCCCTACGAGCAGTACTTC. The full variable domain, completed using reference TRBV30 and TRBJ2-7, is SQTIHQWPATLVQPVGSPLSLECTVEGTSNPNLYWYRQAAGRGLQLLFYSVGIGQISSEVPQNLSASRPQDRQFILSSKKLLLSDSGFYLCAWSPRPTPYEQYFGPGTRLTVT.

The rearrangement joins TRBV6-4 to TRBJ1-1, with 11 bases that match TRBD1. The germline V gene encodes CDR1 MRHNA and CDR2 SNTAGT. The CDR3 extends over 15 amino acids. V shed 4 bases and J 4 bases; nucleotides not matched to a gene: 5. CDR3 residues: CASSGGTGGITEAFF. CDR3 in DNA: TGTGCCAGCAGTGGTGGGACAGGGGGGATCACTGAAGCTTTCTTT.

This clonotype was detected ten times or more. The J gene is TRBJ2-2, the V gene TRBV29-1; D unresolved. The V end lost 6 bases, the J end lost 0 bases, and 11 bases lay between the germline ends. The germline V gene encodes CDR1 SQVTM and CDR2 ANQGSEA. This CDR3 is 14 amino acids long. The CDR3 DNA sequence: TGCAGCGTCTCACACTCTACGAACACCGGGGAGCTGTTTTTT. As protein: CSVSHSTNTGELFF.

A word on this clonotype: This may come from a read error, since a much larger clone is one base off. CDR3 in amino acids: CASSGWTSGKSNTGELFF. The CDR3 region has the DNA TGCGCCAGCAGCGGATGGACTAGCGGGAAGTCGAACACCGGGGAGCTGTTTTTT. The rearrangement joins TRBV5-1 to TRBJ2-2; 12 bases agree with TRBD2. This CDR3 is 18 amino acids long. Germline CDR1 is SGHRS and CDR2 is YFSETQ. Trimming cost V 4 bases and J 0 bases; bases outside gene matches: 7.

At least ten counts were recorded for this clonotype. The J gene is TRBJ2-7, the V gene TRBV20-1; 12 bases are a match to TRBD1. This CDR3 has 13 residues. Germline loops: CDR1 DFQATT, CDR2 SNEGSKA (reference sequence). The junction had 5 bases not matched to a gene; V was cut back by 6 bases and J by 5 bases. The CDR3 bases are TGCAGTGCCGGGGGACAGGGGGCCCACGAGCAGTACTTC. Protein product: CSAGGQGAHEQYF.

The table lists this clonotype with a few counts. The J gene is TRBJ2-7, the V gene TRBV3-1; TRBD2 agrees at 9 bases. Germline V lookup: CDR1 LGHDT, CDR2 YNNKEL (reference sequence). V was clipped by 5 bases and J by 7 bases; unmatched bases: 6. The CDR3 is made up of 13 amino acids. CDR3 coding DNA: TGTGCCAGCAGCTTAGCGGGAGCGGCGGAGCAGTACTTC. Translated, it gives CASSLAGAAEQYF.

This clonotype showed up just once. The V gene is TRBV6-1, the J gene TRBJ1-5; D uncertain. This CDR3 contains 16 residues. In germline, CDR1 is MNHNS, CDR2 SASEGT. V was shortened by 3 bases and J by 0 bases, with 12 bases between the two germline ends. DNA of the CDR3: TGTGCCAGCAGTGACGATCCCGGGGATAGCAATCAGCCCCAGCATTTT. Its translation is CASSDDPGDSNQPQHF.

In this sample, this clonotype turned up many times. V and J are TRBV12-3 or TRBV12-4 and TRBJ1-5; D is unclear. The V end was cut by 2 bases, the J end by 5 bases, with 7 bases between. This CDR3 comprises 13 residues. CDR3 region: CASSLTAHQPQHF. The CDR3 DNA is TGTGCCAGCAGTTTAACAGCCCATCAGCCCCAGCATTTT.

This clonotype was seen at least ten times. The chain is built from TRBV29-1 and TRBJ2-7, with D possibly called TRBD1 or TRBD2 (5 bases each). This CDR3 region has 14 residues. V was shortened by 4 bases and J by 0 bases, with 13 bases between the two germline ends. Germline V gene lookup returns CDR1 SQVTM and CDR2 ANQGSEA. CDR3 protein: CSVVEPGSSYEQYF. In DNA form, the CDR3 reads TGCAGCGTTGTGGAGCCAGGGAGCTCCTACGAGCAGTACTTC.

This clonotype was seen a few times. The rearrangement uses TRBV24-1 and TRBJ2-2; possibly TRBD1 or TRBD2 for D (5 bases each). This CDR3 contains 13 residues. Germline lookup yields CDR1 KGHDR and CDR2 SFDVKD. V dropped 6 bases and J dropped 7 bases, with 11 bases sitting between them. Written as DNA, the CDR3 is TGTGCCACCAGTTGGGGGAGCATCGGGGAGCTGTTTTTT. Residues: CATSWGSIGELFF.

This clonotype was observed a handful of times. The chain carries TRBV24-1 and TRBJ2-2; 7 bases are a match to TRBD1. Per the germline V gene, CDR1 is KGHDR and CDR2 is SFDVKD. V was pared by 3 bases and J by 6 bases, with 3 bases of the junction left unmatched. There are 14 residues in the CDR3. CDR3 region: CATSDPGTAGELFF. CDR3 in DNA: TGTGCCACCAGTGATCCCGGGACAGCCGGGGAGCTGTTTTTT.